This TCR beta chain appears in the sequencing data of a study of blood T cell repertoires in COVID-19 (TCRdb year 2020). In the study overall: Samples covering the acute and convalescent phases of COVID-19 were provided by collaborators in the United States, Italy and Spain. The prospective study material was composed of cDNA or gDNA derived from T cells, B-cell-depleted T cells, or PBMCs. The repertoires were made available in a free public database intended to serve as a resource for research on the immune response to SARS-CoV-2. Nearly every sample came with metadata listing a de-identified subject ID, COVID-19 status, age in years and sex. Where HLA class I and class II types were available, the types were taken from metadata supplied by the sample provider, not from assay-based typing. Samples came from the ongoing ImmuneRACE study (first 160 participants) plus 1,254 subjects from 6 global collaborators. Deeply sampled blood TCRbeta repertoires from subjects exposed to, actively infected with, or recovered from COVID-19 were included in the dataset. The paper as a whole reports these results and caveats: How much clinical and demographic metadata was included differed by source and by participant, and the metadata was provided uncurated.

Cut back by 5 bases and 4 bases, the V and J ends lie 8 bases apart. The CDR3, from cysteine to phenylalanine, totals 12 residues. Kept here is only the CDR3 DNA, which spans 36 bases and is read in frame from base 1. CDR1 and CDR2, looked up from the germline V gene, are MNHEY and SVGEGT. Enrolling through a virtual design, the prospective study's participants ranged in age from about 18 to 100 years and lived across 20 to 30 United States geographic areas. In the prospective study, participants were assigned to cohorts based on the clinical history participants reported in a screening survey and a study questionnaire. Each participant in the prospective study had whole blood, serum and a nasopharyngeal or oropharyngeal swab collected by mobile phlebotomists. Participants in the prospective study had the option to provide additional blood draws and questionnaires over a 2-month period. Before DNA extraction, blood samples from the prospective study were shipped at room temperature or frozen.

The immunoSEQ Assay, a bias-controlled multiplex PCR, was used to amplify TCRbeta CDR3 regions from genomic DNA. In the paper's pipeline: Within the assay, amplification of reference gene primers was used to estimate how many nucleated cells each sample contained. To quantify the absolute abundance of each unique TCRbeta CDR3 rearrangement, sequence reads were collapsed and filtered. For each sample, productive Simpson clonality was calculated as the square root of Simpson's diversity index across productive rearrangements. Entries here come from immuneACCESS through TCRdb and include only in-frame sequences with V and J called. Some clones fail to appear in such tables; in the studies checked, an unresolved V gene covers under half of the shortfall, and the cause of the remainder is unknown. D and trimming were read from the DNA, whereas the V and J calls and clone size are those reported in that table. Here the sample has approximately 220,000 clones; under 90% occur a single time. 3.5% to 4.5% of the sample lies in the top ten.

A word on this clone: The clone's antigen remains unknown. No much larger clone is present one base from it, and per-base qualities are unavailable.

The rearranged segments are TRBV6-2 or TRBV6-3 and TRBJ1-2; TRBD1 is possibly the D segment (6 matching bases). Sequencing was done on a sample of PBMCs or T cells enriched from blood (not recorded which). The source of this sequence is a woman aged 25 to 45 with acute COVID-19. The encoded CDR3 is CASSRQVYGYTF. The DNA reads TGTGCCAGCAGTAGACAGGTCTATGGCTACACCTTC.